This T cell receptor beta chain was captured by sequencing in a study of T cells after yellow fever vaccination. In the study overall: Those fractions that held only low numbers of cells were prepared using the SMART-Seq v4 Ultra Low Input RNA kit. General study points: Although the secondary response was weaker, it peaked faster, at day 5 versus 15. CD4 and CD8 compartments shared a small share of clonotypes. Any FACS-sorted repertoire could hold abundant clonotypes that contaminate it from the bulk population.

This clonotype was observed a handful of times. Its antigen is unknown. TCRdb processed the 5' RACE reads anew with MiXCR; each CDR3 protein has one entry. The profile covers a few hundred thousand distinct CDR3 sequences, with approximately 4% appearing a single time and around 24% taken by the ten largest. Per the germline V gene, CDR1 is SGHKS and CDR2 is YYEKEE (reference sequence). The germline V and J ends were trimmed by 1 base and 2 bases, with 6 bases remaining between them. This CDR3 region has 13 residues. The specimen was PBMCs, collected 5 days after the yellow fever booster vaccination. This clonotype was sampled from a man in his late teens or twenties who received the YFV17D yellow fever vaccine. The J gene is TRBJ1-2, the V gene TRBV5-5; D is uncertain. CDR3 in amino acids: CASSLLQNYGYTF. The CDR3 coding sequence is TGTGCCAGCAGCTTGCTCCAGAACTATGGCTACACCTTC. The entire variable domain, with the rest obtained from reference TRBV5-5 and TRBJ1-2, is as follows: DAGVTQSPTHLIKTRGQQVTLRCSPISGHKSVSWYQQVLGQGPQFIFQYYEKEERGRGNFPDRFSARQFPNYSSELNVNALLLGDSALYLCASSLLQNYGYTFGSGTRLTVV.